The rows below give T cell receptor beta chains drawn from one sample of a study of monozygotic twins with inflammatory bowel disease. TCRdb re-called the 5' RACE reads; every CDR3 protein appears as one record, without DNA. This table holds around 450,000 distinct CDR3 sequences. The sample consisted of blood. Source of these receptors: a human donor with ulcerative colitis or Crohn's disease, or a healthy co-twin of an affected twin (not recorded which). Each CDR3 is given with its conserved first and last residue.

j_gene	v_gene	CDR3aa
TRBJ2-1	TRBV9	CASAKGLAGNEQFF
TRBJ2-3	TRBV10-3	CAISAPMDRASPTDTQYF
TRBJ2-5	TRBV7-2	CASSFRPETQYF
TRBJ2-5	TRBV20-1	CSARDTEQETQYF
TRBJ2-2	TRBV5-1	CASSLDPDRADTGELFF
TRBJ2-3	TRBV5-4	CASSLGLTPLDTQYF
TRBJ2-1	TRBV12-3/TRBV12-4	CASLRGQFYNEQFF
TRBJ2-7	TRBV18	CASSPGIQSYEQYF
TRBJ1-1	TRBV20-1	CSARGGPGQGTMNTEAFF
TRBJ1-5	TRBV20-1	CSALRRDGNQPQHF
TRBJ2-3	TRBV20-1	CSARDETRNTDTQYF
TRBJ1-1	TRBV3-1	CASSQTRTGGFGEAFF
TRBJ2-3	TRBV29-1	CSADGTGGTDTQYF
TRBJ1-4	TRBV7-9	CASSLGSFRDEKLFF
TRBJ1-6	TRBV2	CASGQAGSNNSPLHF
TRBJ1-5	TRBV11-2	CASSLPKVQNQPQHF
TRBJ2-1	TRBV12-3/TRBV12-4	CASIDGGRAYNEQFF
TRBJ2-1	TRBV29-1	CSVEGSGRTYNEQFF
TRBJ1-3	TRBV7-9	CASSLTTGTGNTIYF
TRBJ1-2	TRBV9	CASSVESGTGYTF
TRBJ2-3	TRBV9	CASSVGTHETDTQYF
TRBJ1-2	TRBV6-5	CASSYSKQGPYGYTF
TRBJ2-1	TRBV29-1	CSVVPPGSYNEQFF
TRBJ2-3	TRBV18	CASSPPSRDTQYF
TRBJ2-7	TRBV6-1	CASKDYPAYEQYF
TRBJ1-4	TRBV7-9	CASSLEGHATNEKLFF
TRBJ1-1	TRBV30	CAWNLRDRGRAFF
TRBJ1-1	TRBV5-1	CASSRGQGGADTEAFF
TRBJ2-1	TRBV6-1	CATLMDTYNEQFF
TRBJ2-1	TRBV5-1	CASSLGLSPGSSYNEQFF
TRBJ1-6	TRBV7-2	CASSFNSRGSPLHF
TRBJ2-5	TRBV6-2/TRBV6-3	CASSYVGREGETQYF
TRBJ2-3	TRBV7-8	CASSLGRGRTDTQYF